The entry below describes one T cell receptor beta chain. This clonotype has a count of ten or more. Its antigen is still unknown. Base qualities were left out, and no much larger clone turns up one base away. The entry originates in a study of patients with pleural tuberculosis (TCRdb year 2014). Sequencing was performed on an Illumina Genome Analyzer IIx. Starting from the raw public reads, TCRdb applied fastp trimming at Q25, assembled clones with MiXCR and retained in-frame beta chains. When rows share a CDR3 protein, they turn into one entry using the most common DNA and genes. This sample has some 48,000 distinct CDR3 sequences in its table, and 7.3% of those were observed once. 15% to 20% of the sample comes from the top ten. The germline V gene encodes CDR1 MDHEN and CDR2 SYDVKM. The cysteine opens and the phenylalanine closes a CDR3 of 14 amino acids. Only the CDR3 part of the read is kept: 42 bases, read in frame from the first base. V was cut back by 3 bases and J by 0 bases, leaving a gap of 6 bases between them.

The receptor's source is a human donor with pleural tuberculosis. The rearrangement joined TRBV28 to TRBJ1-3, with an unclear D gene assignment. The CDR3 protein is CASSFWSSGNTIYF. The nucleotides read TGTGCCAGCAGTTTCTGGAGCTCTGGAAACACCATATATTTT.